These T cell receptor beta chains were read from a single sample in a study of blood T cell repertoires in COVID-19. Sequencing was performed with immunoSEQ multiplex PCR; in TCRdb, only in-frame clones are kept and a portion is missing. The table has around 290,000 clones, 70% to 90% seen once. The source material was peripheral blood. The receptors were sampled from a woman in her 70s with COVID-19, enrolled during active disease. The CDR3 runs from the conserved cysteine through the conserved F or W. The order of the fields is V gene, D gene, clone size, J gene, CDR3 protein, CDR3 DNA. D genes are given only for firm matches. Size tells how often a clone was seen (once, few, many) or the class of an expanded clone, and some rows leave it out.

v_call: TRBV10-3
d_call: TRBD1
clone_size: .
j_call: TRBJ2-1
cdr3_aa: CAIAGVGQLYNEQFF
cdr3_nt: TGTGCCATCGCTGGCGTGGGACAGCTCTACAATGAGCAGTTCTTC

v_call: TRBV18
d_call: .
clone_size: few
j_call: TRBJ2-2
cdr3_aa: CASSPLGQQNTGELFF
cdr3_nt: TGTGCCAGCTCACCACTAGGACAGCAGAACACCGGGGAGCTGTTTTTT

v_call: TRBV7-9
d_call: .
clone_size: .
j_call: TRBJ1-2
cdr3_aa: CASSLPGGQGYTF
cdr3_nt: TGTGCCAGCAGCTTACCGGGGGGTCAGGGCTACACCTTC

v_call: TRBV5-1
d_call: TRBD2
clone_size: once
j_call: TRBJ2-1
cdr3_aa: CASSPLAGSYNEQFF
cdr3_nt: TGCGCCAGCAGCCCCCTAGCGGGGTCCTACAATGAGCAGTTCTTC

v_call: TRBV24-1
d_call: .
clone_size: .
j_call: TRBJ1-1
cdr3_aa: CATSAGMNTEAFF
cdr3_nt: TGTGCCACCAGTGCAGGGATGAACACTGAAGCTTTCTTT

v_call: TRBV2
d_call: .
clone_size: .
j_call: TRBJ1-5
cdr3_aa: CASGTGINQPQHF
cdr3_nt: TGTGCCAGCGGAACAGGGATTAATCAGCCCCAGCATTTT

v_call: TRBV10-3
d_call: TRBD2
clone_size: .
j_call: TRBJ2-3
cdr3_aa: CAAAGRGSTDTQYF
cdr3_nt: TGTGCAGCGGCAGGGCGGGGGAGCACAGATACGCAGTATTTT

v_call: TRBV4-3
d_call: TRBD2
clone_size: .
j_call: TRBJ2-7
cdr3_aa: CASSQDRFGTNSYEQYF
cdr3_nt: TGCGCCAGCAGCCAAGATAGGTTTGGGACTAACTCCTACGAGCAGTACTTC

v_call: TRBV19
d_call: .
clone_size: .
j_call: TRBJ2-3
cdr3_aa: CASSSVGLARDTQYF
cdr3_nt: TGTGCCAGTTCTAGCGTGGGGCTCGCAAGAGATACGCAGTATTTT

v_call: TRBV5-4
d_call: TRBD1
clone_size: .
j_call: TRBJ1-1
cdr3_aa: CASSSIGQGGLEAFF
cdr3_nt: TGTGCCAGCAGCTCAATAGGACAGGGCGGTTTGGAAGCTTTCTTT

v_call: TRBV19
d_call: TRBD1
clone_size: .
j_call: TRBJ2-7
cdr3_aa: CASSIEAGGSYEQYF
cdr3_nt: TGTGCCAGTAGTATCGAGGCAGGGGGATCCTACGAGCAGTACTTC

v_call: TRBV7-8
d_call: .
clone_size: .
j_call: TRBJ2-7
cdr3_aa: CASSYGGGGVFEQYF
cdr3_nt: TGTGCCAGCAGCTACGGGGGCGGGGGTGTTTTCGAGCAGTACTTC

v_call: TRBV27
d_call: TRBD1
clone_size: many
j_call: TRBJ1-6
cdr3_aa: CASRGVGTGNYLHF
cdr3_nt: TGTGCCAGCAGAGGGGTGGGGACAGGGAATTACCTCCACTTT

v_call: TRBV11-2
d_call: .
clone_size: .
j_call: TRBJ1-2
cdr3_aa: CASSLDQRVYGYTF
cdr3_nt: TGTGCCAGCAGCTTAGATCAGCGAGTTTATGGCTACACCTTC

v_call: TRBV24-1
d_call: TRBD1
clone_size: .
j_call: TRBJ2-2
cdr3_aa: CATSDPGTGVGRELFF
cdr3_nt: TGTGCCACCAGTGACCCCGGGACAGGGGTGGGAAGGGAGCTGTTTTTT

v_call: TRBV5-5
d_call: .
clone_size: .
j_call: TRBJ1-6
cdr3_aa: CASSLGTGNSPLHF
cdr3_nt: TGTGCCAGCAGCTTGGGGACGGGGAATTCACCCCTCCACTTT

v_call: TRBV4-1
d_call: .
clone_size: .
j_call: TRBJ2-7
cdr3_aa: CASSYAWSSYEQYF
cdr3_nt: TGCGCCAGCAGCTACGCTTGGAGCTCCTACGAGCAGTACTTC

v_call: TRBV6-1
d_call: TRBD2
clone_size: .
j_call: TRBJ2-7
cdr3_aa: CASSARLAGVSYEQYF
cdr3_nt: TGTGCCAGCAGTGCCAGACTAGCGGGGGTTTCCTACGAGCAGTACTTC

v_call: TRBV12-3/TRBV12-4
d_call: .
clone_size: .
j_call: TRBJ1-1
cdr3_aa: CASSLGPRERAFF
cdr3_nt: TGTGCCAGCAGTTTAGGTCCCCGGGAGAGGGCTTTCTTT

v_call: TRBV4-1
d_call: .
clone_size: .
j_call: TRBJ1-2
cdr3_aa: CASSQGLQGFRHGYTF
cdr3_nt: TGCGCCAGCAGCCAAGGGCTTCAGGGGTTCCGTCATGGCTACACCTTC

v_call: TRBV28
d_call: TRBD1
clone_size: .
j_call: TRBJ2-3
cdr3_aa: CASSRGQDTDTQYF
cdr3_nt: TGTGCCAGCAGCCGGGGACAGGACACAGATACGCAGTATTTT

v_call: TRBV18
d_call: TRBD1
clone_size: .
j_call: TRBJ1-5
cdr3_aa: CASSPDRADSNQPQHF
cdr3_nt: TGTGCCAGCTCACCGGACAGGGCGGATAGCAATCAGCCCCAGCATTTT